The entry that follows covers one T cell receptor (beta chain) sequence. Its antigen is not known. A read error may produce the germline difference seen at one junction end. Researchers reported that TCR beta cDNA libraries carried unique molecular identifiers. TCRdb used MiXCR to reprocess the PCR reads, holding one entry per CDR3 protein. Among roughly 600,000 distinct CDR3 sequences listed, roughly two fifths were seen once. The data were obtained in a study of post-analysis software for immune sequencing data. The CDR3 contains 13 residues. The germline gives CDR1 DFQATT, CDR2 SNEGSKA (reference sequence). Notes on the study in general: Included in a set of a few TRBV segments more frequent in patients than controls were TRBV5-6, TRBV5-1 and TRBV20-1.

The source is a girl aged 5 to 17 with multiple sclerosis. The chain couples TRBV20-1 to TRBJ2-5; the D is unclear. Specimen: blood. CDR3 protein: CSARVPPQGTQYF. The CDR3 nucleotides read TGCAGTGCTAGAGTTCCCCCCCAAGGGACCCAGTACTTC.